This T cell receptor (beta chain) was recorded in a study of T-cell memory formation after mild COVID-19. TCRdb ran MiXCR on the 5' RACE reads and lists one entry per CDR3 protein. The table lists more than 80,000 distinct CDR3 sequences, around 12% of them singletons. This clonotype was counted only a few times. Germline V gene lookup returns CDR1 LGHNA and CDR2 YSLEER. Trimming at V came to 0 bases and at J to 5 bases, leaving 3 bases not matched to a gene. The CDR3 spans 14 residues. Sequencing was performed on PBMCs or a T cell subset sorted from them (not recorded which). This chain connects TRBV4-3 to TRBJ2-7, with 8 bases that match TRBD1. The origin of this receptor is an adult woman who had mild COVID-19 (a few samples of this study predate the infection). Cell type and time point are not known. This CDR3 is CASSQDFRGHEQYF. The CDR3 bases are TGCGCCAGCAGCCAAGATTTCAGGGGGCACGAGCAGTACTTC.